The source of this T cell receptor beta chain is a study of T cell responses to AZD1222 COVID-19 vaccine. General observations from the study: Unmutated regions of variants are reportedly targeted by nearly half of spike-specific TCRs.

Regarding this clone: Its antigen remains unknown.

Second-dose intervals near 4 or 12 weeks were combined. After removal of 0 bases from V and 6 bases from J, the junction contained 5 bases not matched to a gene. The CDR3 covers 15 residues. Germline CDR1 is MDHEN and CDR2 is SYDVKM. Measured with immunoSEQ multiplex PCR; TCRdb has only the in-frame clones, and not every one. In the table there are 95,000 to 100,000 clones, 90% to 95% of which are singletons. The chain carries TRBV28 and TRBJ1-5; 7 nucleotides agree with TRBD1. This TCR derives from an adult who received the AZD1222 COVID-19 vaccine. Sequencing was performed on peripheral blood, taken 28 days after the second AZD1222 dose. This CDR3 is CASSLWGAGGQPQHF. The CDR3 nucleotides read TGTGCCAGCAGTTTATGGGGGGCAGGGGGTCAGCCCCAGCATTTT.